Here is one TCR beta chain with its context. Its target is unknown. The CDR3 is cut off 3 residues early in the read; its end comes from the germline J gene. Genomic DNA, averaging around 1,200 ng per sample, yielded TCR beta CDR3 via immunoSEQ. Generated by immunoSEQ multiplex PCR, the TCRdb table keeps only in-frame clones and is missing some. The specimen's table records about 35,000 clones. The sample comes from a study of T cells in women clearing cervical HPV infection. About the study: Blood came at first lesion visit for cases, post-clearance for controls. Case blood was drawn a median approximately 150 days after lesion detection. The study's findings and limits: CIN3+ cases had significantly higher TCR repertoire richness than controls, but evenness did not differ.

After removal of 4 bases from V and 2 bases from J, the junction contained 5 bases not matched to a gene. Germline loops: CDR1 DFQATT, CDR2 SNEGSKA (reference sequence). This CDR3 comprises 15 residues. V is TRBV20-1 and J is TRBJ2-3; 11 positions match TRBD1. The specimen was blood buffy coat. The TCR was taken from a woman aged 18-70 years with a cervical HPV16 infection that either progressed to CIN3+ or cleared (not recorded which). The CDR3 loop reads CSATWDRGNTDTQYF. CDR3 DNA, as far as it was read: TGCAGTGCTACCTGGGACAGGGGGAACACAGATACG.